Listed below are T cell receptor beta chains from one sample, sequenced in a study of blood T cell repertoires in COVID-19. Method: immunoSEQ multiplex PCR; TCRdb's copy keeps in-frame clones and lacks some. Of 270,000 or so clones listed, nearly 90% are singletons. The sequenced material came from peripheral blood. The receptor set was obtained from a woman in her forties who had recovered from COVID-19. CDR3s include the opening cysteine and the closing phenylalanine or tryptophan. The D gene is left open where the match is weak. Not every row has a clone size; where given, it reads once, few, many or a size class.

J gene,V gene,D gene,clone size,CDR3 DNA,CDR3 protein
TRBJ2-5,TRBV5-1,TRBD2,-,TGCGCCAGCAGCGTAGCGGGGGGCGGAGAGACCCAGTACTTC,CASSVAGGGETQYF
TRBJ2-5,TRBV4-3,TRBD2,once,TGCGCCAGCAGCCGAGGACTAGCGGGAGAGGAGACCCAGTACTTC,CASSRGLAGEETQYF
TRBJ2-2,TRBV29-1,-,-,TGCAGCGTTGAAGGGACAGCCTACACCGGGGAGCTGTTTTTT,CSVEGTAYTGELFF
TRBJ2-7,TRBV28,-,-,TGTGCCAGCAGTTTATACCAGGGGTACGAGCAGTACTTC,CASSLYQGYEQYF
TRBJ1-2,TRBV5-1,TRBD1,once,TGCGCCAGCAGCGTTCGAGGACAGGGAAGTGGCTACACCTTC,CASSVRGQGSGYTF
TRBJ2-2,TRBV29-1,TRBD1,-,TGCAGCGTACGATCAGGGGGCCCAGAAACCGGGGAGCTGTTTTTT,CSVRSGGPETGELFF
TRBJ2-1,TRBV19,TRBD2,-,TGTGCCAGTACCGTCGGCCTAGCGGGGCTCAATGAGCAGTTCTTC,CASTVGLAGLNEQFF
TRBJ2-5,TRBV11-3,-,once,TGTGCCAGCACCCTGGGGCAGAAAGAGACCCAGTACTTC,CASTLGQKETQYF
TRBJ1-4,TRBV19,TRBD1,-,TGTGCCAGTACTACAGGGGCGAGTAATGAAAAACTGTTTTTT,CASTTGASNEKLFF
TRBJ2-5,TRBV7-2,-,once,TGTGCCAGCAGCTACACAATTAAAGAGACCCAGTACTTC,CASSYTIKETQYF
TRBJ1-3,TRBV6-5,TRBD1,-,TGTGCCAGCTCGTTCGGGACAGAAGGAAACACCATATATTTT,CASSFGTEGNTIYF
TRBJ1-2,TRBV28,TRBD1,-,TGTGCCAGCAGTTTTCCGGGACAGGGAGATGGCTACACCTTC,CASSFPGQGDGYTF
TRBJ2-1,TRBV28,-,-,TGTGCCAGCAGTTTGGGGGGGCCCTCCTACAATGAGCAGTTCTTC,CASSLGGPSYNEQFF
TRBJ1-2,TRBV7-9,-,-,TGTGCCAGCAGCTTAGATGGTGGCGGCTACACCTTC,CASSLDGGGYTF